The text below deals with one TCR beta chain. Antigen specificity is unknown. The V end lost 6 bases, the J end lost 3 bases, and 9 bases lay between the germline ends. Germline V gene sequence: CDR1 SQVTM, CDR2 ANQGSEA. This CDR3 spans 12 amino acids. The sample belongs to a study of identical twins. General study findings and limits: The study based its conclusions on cross-sectional statistical analysis and did not follow the same donors. Sequences that were beta out-of-frame showed weaker excess twin sharing.

After template switching added a universal primer site, the resulting cDNA carried unique molecular identifiers. TCRdb re-analysed the 5' RACE reads in MiXCR, keeping a single row per CDR3 protein. Of approximately 1.8 million distinct CDR3 sequences in the sample, 25% to 35% are singletons; the top ten hold more than 0.25%. What was sequenced was cord blood. The chain links TRBV29-1 to TRBJ2-1, with a possible D match to TRBD2 (6 bases). The receptor's source is a newborn girl in good health. CDR3 loop: CSVGLNYNEQFF. The CDR3 nucleotides read TGCAGCGTAGGACTAAACTACAATGAGCAGTTCTTC.